This T cell receptor (beta chain) was recorded in a study of CD8+ T cells in alopecia areata. Study conclusions and caveats: Scalp data also include sequences from resident alphabeta T cells of normal skin.

The authors extracted RNA and reverse transcribed it into cDNA as the sequencing template. Sequenced by immunoSEQ multiplex PCR; TCRdb stores in-frame clones only, minus some. The table has some 150,000 clones, 45% to 55% seen once. Of note for this clone: Its antigen is still unknown.

Alopecia areata patients provided lesional scalp punch biopsies and peripheral blood. The sample here was CD8+ T cells sorted from blood, taken at week 0. This TCR derives from a human donor with alopecia areata.

The CDR3 nucleotides are TGTGCCAGCAGCCCGGGACAGGGACCTTACTATGGCTACACCTTC. Translated, it gives CASSPGQGPYYGYTF. The chain employs TRBV7-3 and TRBJ1-2; 9 nucleotides match TRBD1. V gave up 5 bases and J gave up 3 bases; unmatched junction bases: 7. The CDR3 is made up of 15 amino acids. Germline lookup yields CDR1 SGHTA and CDR2 FQGTGA.